This T cell receptor (beta chain) was profiled in a study of blood T cell repertoires in COVID-19. Germline CDR1 and CDR2: MDHEN and SYDVKM. This CDR3 contains 15 residues. V was clipped by 4 bases and J by 4 bases; unmatched bases: 4. Original processing notes: Estimates of nucleated cell counts were drawn from the amplification of reference gene primers. Sequenced by immunoSEQ multiplex PCR; TCRdb stores in-frame clones only, minus some. That table gives V, J and clone size, and the DNA gave D and trimming. The sample holds 300,000 to 400,000 clones, around 86% seen once. The origin of this receptor is a woman aged 40 to 50 with acute COVID-19. Sequenced material: PBMCs or T cells enriched from blood (not recorded which). This chain uses TRBV28 with TRBJ2-1; the match to TRBD2 covers 10 bases. The chain's CDR3 is CASSYSGGYYNEQFF. For the CDR3, the DNA is TGTGCCAGCAGTTATAGCGGGGGGTATTACAATGAGCAGTTCTTC.